Listed below are T cell receptor beta chains from one sample, sequenced in a study of CD8+ T cells in alopecia areata. The repertoire was sequenced with immunoSEQ multiplex PCR; TCRdb's copy has only in-frame clones and lacks some. The data hold approximately 200,000 clones, with 55% to 70% observed a single time. This specimen was CD4+ T cells sorted from blood, taken at week 4, from a patient treated with tofacitinib. The receptors shown here come from a human donor with alopecia areata. The CDR3 runs from the conserved cysteine through the conserved F or W. A D gene is named only where the DNA matches it firmly. Rows give clone size only sometimes, using once, few, many, or a class for an expanded clone.

CDR3 DNA | CDR3 protein | J gene | clone size | V gene | D gene
TGTGCCTGGAGTCGCGGGGGAAGCAATCAGCCCCAGCATTTT | CAWSRGGSNQPQHF | TRBJ1-5 | NA | TRBV30 | NA
TGTGCCAGCAGCTTAAATGCTCACACCGGGGAGCTGTTTTTT | CASSLNAHTGELFF | TRBJ2-2 | NA | TRBV7-3 | NA
TGTGCCAGCAGCGACACCGGACAGGTTCTCTACGAGCAGTACTTC | CASSDTGQVLYEQYF | TRBJ2-7 | NA | TRBV25-1 | TRBD1
TGCGCCAGCTTACTCCTCGTTTCTGGGGCCAACGTCCTGACTTTC | CASLLLVSGANVLTF | TRBJ2-6 | once | TRBV5-1 | NA
TGTGCCAGCAGCTATTTACGCGGAGAGACCCAGTACTTC | CASSYLRGETQYF | TRBJ2-5 | NA | TRBV7-3 | NA
TGCAGCGTCTACCGACAGGGACAAGAGACCCAGTACTTC | CSVYRQGQETQYF | TRBJ2-5 | NA | TRBV29-1 | TRBD1
TGTGCCAGCAGTTCCTCACCCGGGACTAGCGGGAACTCCTACGAGCAGTACTTC | CASSSSPGTSGNSYEQYF | TRBJ2-7 | few | TRBV27 | TRBD2
TGCAGCGTTGACAGGGTCAACAGGTTGATCTTT | CSVDRVNRLIF | TRBJ1-1 | NA | TRBV29-1 | NA
TGTGCCAGCAGTGACAAGCGGGAGTCAAATGAGCAGTTCTTC | CASSDKRESNEQFF | TRBJ2-1 | NA | TRBV2 | TRBD2
TGTGCCAGCAGCCCGGAGGCGGTCGGGGAGCTGTTTTTT | CASSPEAVGELFF | TRBJ2-2 | NA | TRBV9 | NA
TGCGCCAGCAGCCACGGGACCGCCGAAGAGACCCAGTACTTC | CASSHGTAEETQYF | TRBJ2-5 | once | TRBV4-3 | NA
TGCAGCGTTACAGCCCCAAATCAGCCCCAGCATTTT | CSVTAPNQPQHF | TRBJ1-5 | NA | TRBV29-1 | NA
TGTGCCTGGTCTTCTAGCGGGGGCACCGGGGAGCTGTTTTTT | CAWSSSGGTGELFF | TRBJ2-2 | NA | TRBV30 | TRBD2
TGTGCCTGGAGTTTAAGTCGACAGGGGGCAGATACGCAGTATTTT | CAWSLSRQGADTQYF | TRBJ2-3 | NA | TRBV30 | TRBD1
TGTGCCTGGAGCCAGGACAGGGGGAATGAAGCTTTCTTT | CAWSQDRGNEAFF | TRBJ1-1 | NA | TRBV30 | TRBD1
TGCAGTGCTAGAGTCACAGATACGCAGTATTTT | CSARVTDTQYF | TRBJ2-3 | few | TRBV20-1 | NA
TGCAGCGTTGCAGGGGGAGGTAACAATGAGCAGTTCTTC | CSVAGGGNNEQFF | TRBJ2-1 | NA | TRBV29-1 | NA
TGTGCCTGGAGTACGGAGAATGAGCAGTTCTTC | CAWSTENEQFF | TRBJ2-1 | NA | TRBV30 | NA
TGCAGCGCAGTAGCGGGAGGAAGCACAGATACGCAGTATTTT | CSAVAGGSTDTQYF | TRBJ2-3 | NA | TRBV29-1 | TRBD2
TGCGCCAGCAGCCAAGATCCGGCCTCCTATGGCTACACCTTC | CASSQDPASYGYTF | TRBJ1-2 | NA | TRBV4-3 | NA
TGCAGCGTTGCAGCAATGGGGCCGCAGACCCAGTACTTC | CSVAAMGPQTQYF | TRBJ2-5 | NA | TRBV29-1 | NA
TGTGCCAGCAGTAGGAGCCAAGGGGTCGAGCAGTACTTC | CASSRSQGVEQYF | TRBJ2-7 | NA | TRBV6-5 | NA
TGTGCCAGCAGCCCCCGACCGGGAGGGCCGCAAGAGACCCAGTACTTC | CASSPRPGGPQETQYF | TRBJ2-5 | few | TRBV7-7 | TRBD2
TGTGCCTGGAGACACAAACGGGAGGGCAATCAGCCCCAGCATTTT | CAWRHKREGNQPQHF | TRBJ1-5 | few | TRBV30 | NA
TGTGCCAGCAGCTCTACTCACTTGACAGCGACTAGCAAAAACATTCAGTACTTC | CASSSTHLTATSKNIQYF | TRBJ2-4 | few | TRBV7-2 | NA
TGTGCCTGGAGTGTACGGGGACAGATAAGCAATCAGCCCCAGCATTTT | CAWSVRGQISNQPQHF | TRBJ1-5 | few | TRBV30 | TRBD1
TGTGCCTGGAGTGTCCCCGGTCAGCCCCAGCATTTT | CAWSVPGQPQHF | TRBJ1-5 | NA | TRBV30 | NA
TGCAGCGTCGCAGCCGGGACAGGGAACTATGGCTACACCTTC | CSVAAGTGNYGYTF | TRBJ1-2 | NA | TRBV29-1 | TRBD1
TGCGCCAGCAGCTCCGCACCCGGGACAGGGGCCAACAAAAACATTCAGTACTTC | CASSSAPGTGANKNIQYF | TRBJ2-4 | NA | TRBV5-1 | TRBD1
TGCGCCAGCAGTCAACCCTCCGGGACAGGGGGTGTCTACGAGCAGTACTTC | CASSQPSGTGGVYEQYF | TRBJ2-7 | few | TRBV10-1 | TRBD1
TGTGCCTGGAGTGTACCGGGGCCCCCCAATGAGCAGTTCTTC | CAWSVPGPPNEQFF | TRBJ2-1 | NA | TRBV30 | NA
TGCAGCGTTGACCTCAGAAACACAGATACGCAGTATTTT | CSVDLRNTDTQYF | TRBJ2-3 | few | TRBV29-1 | NA
TGTGCCAGTAGTATTCCGGGACAGGGTACTCAGCCCCAGCATTTT | CASSIPGQGTQPQHF | TRBJ1-5 | few | TRBV19 | TRBD1
TGTGCCTGGAGTTCGCGCGGTAGGGGAAATCAGCCCCAGCATTTT | CAWSSRGRGNQPQHF | TRBJ1-5 | NA | TRBV30 | NA
TGTGCCAGCTCCGGACAGGGTGGAACTGAAGCTTTCTTT | CASSGQGGTEAFF | TRBJ1-1 | once | TRBV18 | TRBD1
TGTGCCAGCAACTTACGATCGACTAGCGGATACGAGCAGTACTTC | CASNLRSTSGYEQYF | TRBJ2-7 | NA | TRBV5-6 | TRBD2
TGTGCCAGCAGCCAAGAGAGTGATCAGCCCCAGCATTTT | CASSQESDQPQHF | TRBJ1-5 | many | TRBV4-2 | NA
TGTGCCAGCAGGTGGAGGACTAACACCGGGGAGCTGTTTTTT | CASRWRTNTGELFF | TRBJ2-2 | NA | TRBV2 | NA
TGTGCCAGCAGTTACTCGGACCTGGCCCAAGAGACCCAGTACTTC | CASSYSDLAQETQYF | TRBJ2-5 | NA | TRBV6-6 | NA
TGTGCCAGCAGTGATAACACCGGGGAGCTGTTTTTT | CASSDNTGELFF | TRBJ2-2 | few | TRBV2 | NA
TGTGCCAGCAGTTTAGGGATCGAGCAGTATTTT | CASSLGIEQYF | TRBJ2-3 | NA | TRBV28 | NA
TGTGCCTGGAGTGTACTCGGGAGGGTATACAATGAGCAGTTCTTC | CAWSVLGRVYNEQFF | TRBJ2-1 | NA | TRBV30 | TRBD2
TGTGCCAGCTCACTGGATGGTTGGGTTAGGTTCTTC | CASSLDGWVRFF | TRBJ2-1 | NA | TRBV18 | NA
TGCAGCGTTGAAGGATCTCCGGGGGAAAAACTGTTTTTT | CSVEGSPGEKLFF | TRBJ1-4 | few | TRBV29-1 | NA
TGTGCCAGTACCATGACAGGGGCTGGGGCCAACGTCCTGACTTTC | CASTMTGAGANVLTF | TRBJ2-6 | NA | TRBV19 | TRBD1
TGTGCCTGGAGGCACAATGAGCAGTTCTTC | CAWRHNEQFF | TRBJ2-1 | NA | TRBV30 | NA
TGTGCCAGCAGTCAATCGGGACTAGCGGAACAAGAGACCCAGTACTTC | CASSQSGLAEQETQYF | TRBJ2-5 | NA | TRBV28 | TRBD2
TGCAGCGTGACGGACTCCTATGGCTACACCTTC | CSVTDSYGYTF | TRBJ1-2 | few | TRBV29-1 | NA
TGTGCCAGCAGCTTAGACATGGAATTAAGGGACGAGCAGTACTTC | CASSLDMELRDEQYF | TRBJ2-7 | NA | TRBV7-6 | NA
TGCGCCAGCAGCACCTCGCCTCCGGGGGAGCAGTACTTC | CASSTSPPGEQYF | TRBJ2-7 | NA | TRBV5-1 | NA
TGTGCCAGCAGTGAATTTAGGGGTGGCGAGCAGTACTTC | CASSEFRGGEQYF | TRBJ2-7 | NA | TRBV25-1 | NA
TGTGCCAGCAGCTTTACGACTAGCGGGAAAGAGACCCAGTACTTC | CASSFTTSGKETQYF | TRBJ2-5 | NA | TRBV7-2 | TRBD2
TGCGCCAGCCGGGAGCAAGAGACCCAGTACTTC | CASREQETQYF | TRBJ2-5 | NA | TRBV5-1 | NA
TGCAGCGTCCATCCACAGGGCCCGGGGAATGAGCAGTTCTTC | CSVHPQGPGNEQFF | TRBJ2-1 | NA | TRBV29-1 | NA
TGCGCCAGCAGCCCCGGGACTAGCGCTCAAGAGACCCAGTACTTC | CASSPGTSAQETQYF | TRBJ2-5 | NA | TRBV5-1 | TRBD2
TGTGCCAGCAGCCCGACAGGGAAAGGCTACACCTTC | CASSPTGKGYTF | TRBJ1-2 | NA | TRBV28 | TRBD1
TGCGCCAGCAGCTTGGAACTAGCGGGAGAGGTAGCAGATACGCAGTATTTT | CASSLELAGEVADTQYF | TRBJ2-3 | few | TRBV5-1 | TRBD2
TGTGCCAGCAGCTTCCCCGACACAGATACGCAGTATTTT | CASSFPDTDTQYF | TRBJ2-3 | few | TRBV7-2 | NA